This entry concerns a single T cell receptor beta chain. Its target is not known. The read is 3 residues too short to cover the CDR3 end, so that end is filled in from the germline J gene. The CDR3 runs 15 residues. V was cut by 7 bases and J by 1 base, with 16 bases left in between. Germline lookup yields CDR1 SEHNR and CDR2 FQNEAQ (reference sequence). Related graft donors supplied nonmyeloablative bone marrow transplants, and mixed chimerism was transient. Thawed PBMCs were FACS-sorted into unstimulated CD4+CD25+CD127- regulatory T cells, CD4+CD25- non-regulatory cells, CD4 and CD8 cells. TCRdb's table, derived via immunoSEQ multiplex PCR, lists solely in-frame clones and lacks some. The sample's table shows some 15,000 clones. This sample was included in a study of Tregs in tolerant kidney transplant recipients. Study conclusions and caveats: Activated donor B cell expansion appeared to reveal the most relevant donor-specific TCRbeta repertoire. This study did not directly address biological reproducibility. Few patients were studied, so findings need validation in larger groups.

The sample consisted of CD8+ T cells from blood (PBMCs), taken 6 months after the transplant. The V call is TRBV7-9, the J call TRBJ2-5; possibly TRBD2 for D (6 bases). The sequence was collected from a human patient who received a combined kidney and bone marrow transplant. A share of the T cells may be of graft donor origin. CDR3 DNA, as far as it was read: TGTGCCAGCACCCAATTAGGCGGGATCCAAGAGACC. As protein: CASTQLGGIQET. The full CDR3 protein is CASTQLGGIQETQYF.